The sequence of this T cell receptor beta chain was determined in a study of PD-L1 blockade in urothelial cancer. For the study at large: Bladder-origin urothelial cancer in males described about 85% of the roughly 30 patients. Earlier, patients had received 0 to 3 chemotherapy regimens.

The time point: pretreatment peripheral blood. The assay was immunoSEQ multiplex PCR, and TCRdb's table has in-frame clones only and misses some. The sample shows 75,000 to 95,000 clones, around four fifths of them seen only once. This specimen was PBMCs, taken around atezolizumab (anti-PD-L1) treatment. The TCR comes from a man aged 35 to 55 with urothelial cancer.

The CDR3 nucleotides are TGCGCCAGCAGCTTGCCCTCAGGGGGGAATGAGCAGTTCTTC. Translation: CASSLPSGGNEQFF. V usage is TRBV5-1 and J usage is TRBJ2-1; D perhaps matches TRBD1 (7 bases). V was shortened by 1 base and J by 7 bases, with 12 bases between the two germline ends. Germline V gene data show CDR1 as SGHRS and CDR2 as YFSETQ. This CDR3 is built from 14 residues.